Listed below are T cell receptor beta chains from one sample, sequenced in a study of blood T cell repertoires in COVID-19. The data were produced by immunoSEQ multiplex PCR, yet TCRdb's version contains in-frame clones alone and is incomplete. The sample yields 310,000 or so clones, more than 75% seen once. Specimen: PBMCs or T cells enriched from blood (not recorded which). These TCRs come from a woman aged 18 to 35 who had recovered from COVID-19. Each CDR3 is given with its conserved first and last residue. A D gene is named only where the DNA matches it firmly. Rows may omit the clone size; those that give it use once, few, many or a size class.

V	size	D	J	CDR3	DNA
TRBV3-1/TRBV3-2	NA	NA	TRBJ2-6	CASSQVLGGDPHPDSGANVLTF	TGTGCCAGCAGCCAAGTGCTAGGCGGGGACCCACACCCTGATTCTGGGGCCAACGTCCTGACTTTC
TRBV5-1	NA	NA	TRBJ1-4	CASSLGVPTNEKLFF	TGCGCCAGCAGCTTGGGCGTTCCAACTAATGAAAAACTGTTTTTT
TRBV18	NA	TRBD1	TRBJ1-1	CASSDTGDTEAFF	TGTGCCAGCTCCGACACAGGGGACACTGAAGCTTTCTTT
TRBV30	few	TRBD1	TRBJ1-4	CASRQGDEKLFF	TGTGCCTCCCGACAGGGAGATGAAAAACTGTTTTTT
TRBV23-1	NA	NA	TRBJ2-5	CASSLTDTLTQETQYF	TGCGCCAGCAGTCTAACCGACACGTTAACTCAAGAGACCCAGTACTTC
TRBV6-5	NA	NA	TRBJ1-6	CASSYSHSYNSPLHF	TGTGCCAGCAGTTACTCTCACTCCTATAATTCACCCCTCCACTTT
TRBV7-9	NA	TRBD1	TRBJ1-2	CASSSGQGAYGYTF	TGTGCCAGCAGCTCGGGACAGGGGGCCTATGGCTACACCTTC
TRBV7-8	NA	TRBD1	TRBJ2-5	CASSSGRALGQIQETQYF	TGTGCCAGCAGCTCAGGAAGGGCCCTGGGACAGATACAAGAGACCCAGTACTTC
TRBV6-6	NA	NA	TRBJ2-2	CASSPQGDTGELFF	TGTGCCAGCTCTCCCCAAGGGGACACCGGGGAGCTGTTTTTT
TRBV11-2	NA	NA	TRBJ2-7	CASSFPVSYEQYF	TGTGCCAGCAGCTTCCCCGTCTCCTACGAGCAGTACTTC
TRBV5-1	NA	TRBD2	TRBJ2-1	CASKKTGTSGNNEQFF	TGCGCCAGCAAAAAGACCGGGACTAGCGGGAACAATGAGCAGTTCTTC
TRBV27	NA	NA	TRBJ1-1	CASSTWTRTAEAFF	TGTGCCAGCAGTACTTGGACGAGGACAGCTGAAGCTTTCTTT
TRBV7-8	NA	NA	TRBJ1-1	CASSLQGRHTEAFF	TGTGCCAGCAGCTTACAGGGAAGGCACACTGAAGCTTTCTTT
TRBV28	NA	TRBD2	TRBJ2-3	CASMRAGVNTDTQYF	TGTGCCAGCATGAGAGCGGGAGTGAACACAGATACGCAGTATTTT
TRBV10-3	NA	NA	TRBJ2-5	CAISYQGRQETQYF	TGTGCCATCAGTTACCAGGGAAGACAAGAGACCCAGTACTTC
TRBV30	NA	TRBD1	TRBJ1-1	CAWGQGEAFF	TGTGCCTGGGGACAGGGTGAAGCTTTCTTT
TRBV24-1	NA	NA	TRBJ2-5	CATSDSQGFQETQYF	TGTGCCACCAGTGATTCACAGGGTTTTCAAGAGACCCAGTACTTC
TRBV10-3	NA	NA	TRBJ2-7	CAITDDRSSYEQYF	TGTGCCATCACCGATGACAGGAGCTCCTACGAGCAGTACTTC
TRBV24-1	NA	NA	TRBJ2-1	CATSDLIGSYNEQFF	TGTGCCACCAGTGATTTGATCGGGAGCTACAATGAGCAGTTCTTC
TRBV19	NA	TRBD1	TRBJ2-7	CASRPSGTGPYEQYF	TGTGCCAGTAGACCGTCCGGGACAGGGCCCTACGAGCAGTACTTC
TRBV27	NA	TRBD2	TRBJ2-1	CASSWGGADNEQFF	TGTGCCAGCAGTTGGGGAGGGGCGGACAATGAGCAGTTCTTC
TRBV4-1	NA	TRBD2	TRBJ2-3	CASSQEGSASGGMGTDTQYF	TGCGCCAGCAGCCAAGAGGGGTCCGCTAGCGGGGGGATGGGCACAGATACGCAGTATTTT
TRBV7-2	NA	NA	TRBJ2-1	CASSLRGQSSYNEQFF	TGTGCCAGCAGCTTAAGGGGCCAGAGCTCCTACAATGAGCAGTTCTTC
TRBV10-2	NA	TRBD1	TRBJ1-1	CASSDGTVNTEAFF	TGCGCCAGCAGTGACGGGACAGTGAACACTGAAGCTTTCTTT
TRBV7-9	few	NA	TRBJ2-7	CASSRQLGREIGYEQYF	TGTGCCAGCAGCCGCCAACTCGGTCGGGAAATAGGCTACGAGCAGTACTTC
TRBV18	NA	TRBD1	TRBJ2-1	CASSPTRTGAYNEQFF	TGTGCCAGCTCACCAACGCGGACAGGGGCCTACAATGAGCAGTTCTTC
TRBV3-1/TRBV3-2	NA	TRBD1	TRBJ1-2	CASSPQGQGYGYTF	TGTGCCAGCAGCCCTCAGGGACAGGGTTATGGCTACACCTTC
TRBV5-5	NA	TRBD1	TRBJ1-2	CASSFQGAAGYTF	TGTGCCAGCAGCTTTCAGGGGGCTGCCGGCTACACCTTC
TRBV24-1	NA	TRBD1	TRBJ2-5	CATSRQGQETQYF	TGTGCCACCTCCCGACAGGGACAAGAGACCCAGTACTTC
TRBV11-2	NA	TRBD1	TRBJ1-2	CASSFDRVSYGYTF	TGTGCCAGCAGCTTCGACAGGGTATCGTACGGCTACACCTTC
TRBV28	NA	NA	TRBJ1-2	CASSISEGGYTF	TGTGCCAGCAGTATCTCAGAGGGTGGCTACACCTTC
TRBV30	NA	NA	TRBJ2-1	CAYHKDNEQFF	TGTGCCTATCACAAAGACAATGAGCAGTTCTTC
TRBV4-1	few	TRBD2	TRBJ2-7	CASSHFGTSGASYEQYF	TGCGCCAGCAGCCATTTTGGGACTAGCGGGGCCTCCTACGAGCAGTACTTC
TRBV6-5	NA	TRBD1	TRBJ1-2	CATTITGTGYGYTF	TGTGCCACTACCATCACCGGGACAGGGTATGGCTACACCTTC
TRBV6-1	NA	NA	TRBJ1-4	CASSDERGIEKLFF	TGTGCCAGCAGTGACGAGCGGGGGATAGAAAAACTGTTTTTT
TRBV4-1	NA	TRBD2	TRBJ2-7	CASSQVASGPYEQYF	TGCGCCAGCAGCCAAGTGGCTAGCGGGCCGTACGAGCAGTACTTC
TRBV7-9	NA	TRBD2	TRBJ2-1	CASSWTSGSGDEQFF	TGTGCCAGCAGCTGGACTAGCGGGAGCGGCGATGAGCAGTTCTTC
TRBV30	NA	NA	TRBJ1-1	CAWNTLGLNTEAFF	TGTGCCTGGAATACACTTGGGCTGAACACTGAAGCTTTCTTT
TRBV19	NA	TRBD1	TRBJ1-1	CASSIDTGTGLAEAFF	TGTGCCAGTAGTATAGACACCGGGACAGGGCTTGCTGAAGCTTTCTTT
TRBV9	NA	TRBD1	TRBJ1-2	CASSQRTGPNYGYTF	TGTGCCAGCAGTCAACGGACAGGGCCTAACTATGGCTACACCTTC
TRBV7-9	NA	TRBD2	TRBJ2-1	CASSPGLAGYNEQFF	TGTGCCAGCAGCCCTGGGTTAGCGGGATACAATGAGCAGTTCTTC
TRBV19	NA	TRBD1	TRBJ2-1	CASSSGQGAIEQFF	TGTGCCAGTAGTTCGGGACAGGGGGCTATTGAGCAGTTCTTC
TRBV4-1	NA	NA	TRBJ1-2	CASNPVGAGYGYTF	TGCGCCAGCAACCCGGTGGGGGCGGGCTATGGCTACACCTTC
TRBV19	NA	NA	TRBJ1-3	CASSIRVEEGNTIYF	TGTGCCAGTAGTATACGGGTCGAAGAGGGAAACACCATATATTTT
TRBV5-1	NA	TRBD1	TRBJ1-2	CASSMAPGGGYTF	TGCGCCAGCAGCATGGCCCCAGGGGGTGGCTACACCTTC
TRBV2	NA	NA	TRBJ1-1	CASSEAPYTEAFF	TGTGCCAGCAGTGAAGCTCCCTACACTGAAGCTTTCTTT
TRBV27	NA	NA	TRBJ2-7	CASSLISGSSYEQYF	TGTGCCAGCAGTTTAATTAGCGGTAGCTCCTACGAGCAGTACTTC
TRBV20-1	NA	TRBD1	TRBJ1-2	CSASGTEPNYGYTF	TGCAGTGCTAGTGGGACAGAGCCTAACTATGGCTACACCTTC
TRBV5-4	NA	TRBD1	TRBJ2-5	CASSLPGTGGETQYF	TGTGCCAGCAGCCTACCCGGGACAGGGGGCGAGACCCAGTACTTC
TRBV12-3/TRBV12-4	NA	TRBD1	TRBJ2-4	CASSYQGANIQYF	TGTGCCAGCAGCTATCAGGGGGCGAACATTCAGTACTTC
TRBV6-6	once	NA	TRBJ1-4	CATRRGVGEKLFF	TGTGCCACCAGGCGGGGGGTAGGGGAAAAACTGTTTTTT
TRBV28	NA	NA	TRBJ1-4	CAGGTSTNEKLFF	TGTGCCGGGGGCACCTCAACTAATGAAAAACTGTTTTTT
TRBV28	NA	NA	TRBJ2-7	CASSSGVDSSISYEQYF	TGTGCCAGCAGTTCTGGGGTGGACAGTAGCATCTCCTACGAGCAGTACTTC
TRBV11-3	NA	NA	TRBJ2-5	CASSITSLETQYF	TGTGCCAGCAGCATTACTAGTTTGGAGACCCAGTACTTC
TRBV28	once	NA	TRBJ1-1	CASSSPEAANTEAFF	TGTGCCAGCAGTTCCCCTGAGGCGGCGAACACTGAAGCTTTCTTT
TRBV19	NA	TRBD2	TRBJ2-3	CASSPLSTSGGPDTQYF	TGTGCCAGTAGTCCCTTGTCGACTAGCGGGGGGCCAGATACGCAGTATTTT
TRBV10-2	NA	NA	TRBJ2-5	CASSDPGLEETQYF	TGCGCCAGCAGTGACCCGGGACTGGAGGAGACCCAGTACTTC